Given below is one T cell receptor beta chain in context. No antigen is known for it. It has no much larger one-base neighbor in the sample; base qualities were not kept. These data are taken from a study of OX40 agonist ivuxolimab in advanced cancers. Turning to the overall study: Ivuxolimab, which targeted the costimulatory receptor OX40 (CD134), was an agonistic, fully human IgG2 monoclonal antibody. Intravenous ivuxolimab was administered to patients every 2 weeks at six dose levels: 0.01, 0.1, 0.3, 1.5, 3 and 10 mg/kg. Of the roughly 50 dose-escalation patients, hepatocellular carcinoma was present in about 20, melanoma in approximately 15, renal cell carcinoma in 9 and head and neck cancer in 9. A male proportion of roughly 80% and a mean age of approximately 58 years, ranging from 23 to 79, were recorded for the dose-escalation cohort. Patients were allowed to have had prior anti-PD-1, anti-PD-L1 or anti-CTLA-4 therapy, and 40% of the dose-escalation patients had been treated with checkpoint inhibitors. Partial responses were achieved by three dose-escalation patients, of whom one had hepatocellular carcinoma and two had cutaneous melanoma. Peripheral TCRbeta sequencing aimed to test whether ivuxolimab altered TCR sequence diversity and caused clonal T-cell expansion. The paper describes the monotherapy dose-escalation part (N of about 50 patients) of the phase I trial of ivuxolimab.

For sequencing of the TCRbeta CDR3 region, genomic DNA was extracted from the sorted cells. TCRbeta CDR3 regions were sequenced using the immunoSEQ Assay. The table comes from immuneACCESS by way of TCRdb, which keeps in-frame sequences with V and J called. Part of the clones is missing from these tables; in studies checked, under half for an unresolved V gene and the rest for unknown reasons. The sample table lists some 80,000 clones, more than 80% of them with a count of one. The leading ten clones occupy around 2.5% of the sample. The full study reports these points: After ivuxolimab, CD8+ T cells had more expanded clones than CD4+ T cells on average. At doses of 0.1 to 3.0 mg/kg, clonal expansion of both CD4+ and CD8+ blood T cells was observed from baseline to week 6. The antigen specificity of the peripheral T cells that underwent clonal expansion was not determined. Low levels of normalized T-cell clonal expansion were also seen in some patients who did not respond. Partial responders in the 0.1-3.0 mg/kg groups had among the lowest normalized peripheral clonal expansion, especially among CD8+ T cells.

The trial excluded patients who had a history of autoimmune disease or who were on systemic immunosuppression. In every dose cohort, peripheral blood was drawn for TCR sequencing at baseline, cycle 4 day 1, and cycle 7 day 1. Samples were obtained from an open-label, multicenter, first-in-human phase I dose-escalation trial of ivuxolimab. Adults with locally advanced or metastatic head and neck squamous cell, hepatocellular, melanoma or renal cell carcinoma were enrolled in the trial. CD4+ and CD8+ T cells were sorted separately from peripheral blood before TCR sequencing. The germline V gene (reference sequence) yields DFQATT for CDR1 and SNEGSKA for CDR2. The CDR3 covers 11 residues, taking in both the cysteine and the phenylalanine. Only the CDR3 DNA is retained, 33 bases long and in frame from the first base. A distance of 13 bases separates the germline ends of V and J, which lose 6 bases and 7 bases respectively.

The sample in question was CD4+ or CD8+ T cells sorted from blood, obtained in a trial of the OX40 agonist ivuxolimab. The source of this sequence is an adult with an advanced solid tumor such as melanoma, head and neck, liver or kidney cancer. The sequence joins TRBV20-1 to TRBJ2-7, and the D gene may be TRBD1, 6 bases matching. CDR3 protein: CSAEQGWEQYF. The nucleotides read TGCAGTGCGGAACAGGGTTGGGAGCAGTACTTC.